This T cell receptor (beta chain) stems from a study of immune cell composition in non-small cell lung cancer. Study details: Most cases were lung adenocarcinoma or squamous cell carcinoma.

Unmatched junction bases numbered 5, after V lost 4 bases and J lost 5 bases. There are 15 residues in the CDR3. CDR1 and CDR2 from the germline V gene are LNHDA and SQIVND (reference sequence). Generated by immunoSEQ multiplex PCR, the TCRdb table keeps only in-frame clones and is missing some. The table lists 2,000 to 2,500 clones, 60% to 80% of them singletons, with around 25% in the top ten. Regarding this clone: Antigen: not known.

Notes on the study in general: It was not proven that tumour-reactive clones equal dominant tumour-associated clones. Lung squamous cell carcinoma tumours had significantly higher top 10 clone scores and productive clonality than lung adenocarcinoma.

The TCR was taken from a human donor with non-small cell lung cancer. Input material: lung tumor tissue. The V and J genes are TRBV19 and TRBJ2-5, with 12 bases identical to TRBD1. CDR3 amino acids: CASSTGTGGMETQYF. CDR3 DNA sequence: TGTGCCAGTAGTACCGGGACAGGGGGCATGGAGACCCAGTACTTC. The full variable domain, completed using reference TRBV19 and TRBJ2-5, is DGGITQSPKYLFRKEGQNVTLSCEQNLNHDAMYWYRQDPGQGLRLIYYSQIVNDFQKGDIAEGYSVSREKKESFPLTVTSAQKNPTAFYLCASSTGTGGMETQYFGPGTRLLVL.